The TCR beta chain described here comes from a study of blood T cells in healthy people across ages. Study information: For every two T cells, template switching captured about one barcoded beta molecule.

For the second PCR, which ran for 7 to 11 cycles, a sample-barcoded 5' primer and a J-beta primer mix were used. TCRdb recomputed calls from the 5' RACE reads with MiXCR, one row per CDR3 protein. Among 750,000 to 1,000,000 distinct CDR3 sequences listed, about 29% were seen once. Note on this clonotype: Antigen unknown. A read error may produce the germline difference seen at one junction end.

The study, taken as a whole, reports: Estimates drawn from one million T cells were deemed to understate diversity.

The CDR3 sequence is 16 residues long. Germline-derived CDR1 and CDR2 are SGHTA and FQGNSA. In addition, the sample was reused for a study of T cells of mothers and their children.

The source of this sequence is a woman between 35 and 50 years old in good health. The sequenced material came from blood. The gene calls are TRBV7-2 and TRBJ1-5, with D perhaps TRBD1 (5 bases). The CDR3, as DNA: TGTGCCAGCAGCTTAGGTACGGTATGGGGCAACCAGCCCCAGCATTTT. Its translation is CASSLGTVWGNQPQHF.